Given below is one T cell receptor beta chain in context. Adults of Caucasian background living in Nashville, Tennessee made up all donors. This CDR3 comprises 16 residues. Germline lookup yields CDR1 MDHEN and CDR2 SYDVKM. J lost 1 base, V lost 5 bases, and 7 bases had no gene match. Only in-frame clones appear in the TCRdb table, and some are missing; sequencing was by immunoSEQ multiplex PCR. Of over a million clones in the sample, under 80% are singletons; the top ten hold approximately 1.5%. This record belongs to a study of shared clonotypes between healthy human individuals. The source of this sequence is a young man in good health. The sequencing sample was made of memory CD4+ T cells sorted from blood. Subset: CD45RA-negative fraction. The rearrangement uses TRBV28 and TRBJ2-3, with 9 bases lining up with TRBD1. This chain's CDR3 is CASSESGTGRTDTQYF. The DNA of the CDR3 is TGTGCCAGCAGTGAATCCGGGACAGGGCGCACAGATACGCAGTATTTT.